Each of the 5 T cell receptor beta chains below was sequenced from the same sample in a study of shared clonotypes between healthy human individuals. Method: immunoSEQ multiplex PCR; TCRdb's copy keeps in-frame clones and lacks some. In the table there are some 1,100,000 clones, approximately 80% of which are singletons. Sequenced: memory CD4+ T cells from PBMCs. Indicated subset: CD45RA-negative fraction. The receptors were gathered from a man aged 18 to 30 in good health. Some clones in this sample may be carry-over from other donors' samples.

The CDR3 protein is CASSREAEDTQYF. The CDR3 DNA sequence: TGTGCCAGCAGCCGGGAGGCCGAGGATACGCAGTATTTT. V and J are TRBV7-2 and TRBJ2-3; 7 bases line up with TRBD2. This CDR3 has 13 residues. Germline V gene data show CDR1 as SGHTA and CDR2 as FQGNSA. Trimming at V came to 5 bases and at J to 6 bases, leaving 5 bases not matched to a gene.

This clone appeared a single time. DNA of the CDR3: TGTGCCAGCAGCATTAACCCAACTAATGAAAAACTGTTTTTT. It yields the protein CASSINPTNEKLFF. The J gene is TRBJ1-4, the V gene TRBV28; D not resolved. V gave up 6 bases and J gave up 0 bases, with 8 bases separating them. This CDR3 contains 14 residues. The germline V gene encodes CDR1 MDHEN and CDR2 SYDVKM.

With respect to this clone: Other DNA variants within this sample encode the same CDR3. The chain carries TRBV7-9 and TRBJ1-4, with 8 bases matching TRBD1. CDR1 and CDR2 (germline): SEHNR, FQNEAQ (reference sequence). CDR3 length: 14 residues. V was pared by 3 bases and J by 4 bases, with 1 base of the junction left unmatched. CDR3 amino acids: CASSFGQGNEKLFF. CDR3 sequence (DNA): TGTGCCAGCAGCTTCGGACAGGGTAATGAAAAACTGTTTTTT.

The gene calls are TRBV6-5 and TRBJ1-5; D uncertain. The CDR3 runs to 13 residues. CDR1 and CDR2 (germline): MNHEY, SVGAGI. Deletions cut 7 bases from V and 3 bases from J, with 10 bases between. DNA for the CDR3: TGTGCCAGCACCGGCAGTAACAATCAGCCCCAGCATTTT. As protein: CASTGSNNQPQHF.

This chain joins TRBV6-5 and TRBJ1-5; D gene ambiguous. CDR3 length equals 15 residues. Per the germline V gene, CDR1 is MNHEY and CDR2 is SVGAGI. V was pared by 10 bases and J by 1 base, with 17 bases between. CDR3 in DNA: TGTGCCACCCGACGGGCCTGGCCCAGCAATCAGCCCCAGCATTTT. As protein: CATRRAWPSNQPQHF.